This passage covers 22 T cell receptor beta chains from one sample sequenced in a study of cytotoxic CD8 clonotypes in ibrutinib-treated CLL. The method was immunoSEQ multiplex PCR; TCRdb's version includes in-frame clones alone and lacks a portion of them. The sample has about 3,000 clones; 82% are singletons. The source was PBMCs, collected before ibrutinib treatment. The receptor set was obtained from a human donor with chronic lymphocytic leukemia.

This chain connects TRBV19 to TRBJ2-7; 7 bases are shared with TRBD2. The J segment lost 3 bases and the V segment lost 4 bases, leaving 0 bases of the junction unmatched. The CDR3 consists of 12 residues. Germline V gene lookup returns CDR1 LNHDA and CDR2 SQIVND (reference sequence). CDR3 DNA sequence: TGTGCCAGTAGTAGCGGGGGCTACGAGCAGTACTTC. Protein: CASSSGGYEQYF.

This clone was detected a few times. The CDR3 DNA follows: TGTGCCAGCAGCCCTGAGAGGGGTAGCACCACCGGGGAGCTGTTTTTT. This encodes CASSPERGSTTGELFF. The chain carries TRBV5-4 and TRBJ2-2; D is possibly TRBD1 or TRBD2 (5 bases each). V lost 4 bases and J 4 bases, leaving 17 bases between the germline ends. The length of the CDR3 is 16 residues. Germline V CDR1 and CDR2: SGHNT, YYREEE (reference sequence).

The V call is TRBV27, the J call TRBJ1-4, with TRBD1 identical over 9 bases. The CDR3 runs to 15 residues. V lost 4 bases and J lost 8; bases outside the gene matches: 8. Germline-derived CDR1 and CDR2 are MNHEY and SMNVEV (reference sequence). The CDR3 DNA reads TGTGCCAGCAGTTCACCGGGACAGGGTACCGAAAAACTGTTTTTT. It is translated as CASSSPGQGTEKLFF.

CDR3 in amino acids: CASNTGGFHEQYF. The CDR3 DNA is TGTGCCAGCAATACGGGTGGCTTTCACGAGCAGTACTTC. The gene calls are TRBV6-1 and TRBJ2-7; D not certain. V was clipped by 7 bases and J by 5 bases, with 15 bases between them. The germline V gene has CDR1 MNHNS and CDR2 SASEGT. This CDR3 is 13 amino acids long.

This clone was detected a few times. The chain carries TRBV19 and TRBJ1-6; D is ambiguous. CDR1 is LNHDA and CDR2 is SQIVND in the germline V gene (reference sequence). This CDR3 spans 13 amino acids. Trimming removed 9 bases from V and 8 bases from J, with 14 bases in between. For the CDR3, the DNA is TGTGCCAGCACTAGGGAGACCGATTCACCCCTCCACTTT. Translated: CASTRETDSPLHF.

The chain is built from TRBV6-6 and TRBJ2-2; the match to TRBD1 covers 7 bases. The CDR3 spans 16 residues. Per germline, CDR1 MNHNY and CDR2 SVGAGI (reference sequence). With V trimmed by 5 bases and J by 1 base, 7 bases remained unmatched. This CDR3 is CASSKQGTRNTGELFF. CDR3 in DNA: TGTGCCAGCAGTAAACAGGGGACCAGGAACACCGGGGAGCTGTTTTTT.

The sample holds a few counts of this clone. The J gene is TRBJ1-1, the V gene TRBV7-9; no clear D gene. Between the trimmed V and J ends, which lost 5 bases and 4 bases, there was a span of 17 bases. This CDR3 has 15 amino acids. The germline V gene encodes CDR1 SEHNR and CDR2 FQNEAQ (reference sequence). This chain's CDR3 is CASSQKSHSSTEAFF. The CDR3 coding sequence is TGTGCCAGCAGCCAAAAAAGCCATAGTTCCACTGAAGCTTTCTTT. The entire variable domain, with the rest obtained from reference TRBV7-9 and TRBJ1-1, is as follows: DTGVSQNPRHKITKRGQNVTFRCDPISEHNRLYWYRQTLGQGPEFLTYFQNEAQLEKSRLLSDRFSAERPKGSFSTLEIQRTEQGDSAMYLCASSQKSHSSTEAFFGQGTRLTVV.

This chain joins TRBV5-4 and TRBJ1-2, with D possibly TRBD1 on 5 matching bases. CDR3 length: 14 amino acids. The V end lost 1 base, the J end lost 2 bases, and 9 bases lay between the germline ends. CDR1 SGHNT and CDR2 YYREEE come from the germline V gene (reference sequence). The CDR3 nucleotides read TGTGCCAGCAGCTTGACGGGACGGAACTATGGCTACACCTTC. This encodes CASSLTGRNYGYTF.

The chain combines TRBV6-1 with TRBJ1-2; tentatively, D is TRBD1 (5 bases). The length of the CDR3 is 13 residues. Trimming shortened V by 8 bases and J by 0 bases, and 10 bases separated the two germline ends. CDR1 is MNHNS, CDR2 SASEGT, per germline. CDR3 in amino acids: CASSRDSNYGYTF. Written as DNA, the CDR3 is TGTGCCAGCTCTCGGGACTCTAACTATGGCTACACCTTC.

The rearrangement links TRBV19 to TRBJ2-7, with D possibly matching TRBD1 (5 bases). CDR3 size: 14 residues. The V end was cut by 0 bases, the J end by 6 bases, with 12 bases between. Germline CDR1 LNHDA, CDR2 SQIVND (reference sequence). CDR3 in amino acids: CASSIDLGLGEQYF. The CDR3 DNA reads TGTGCCAGTAGTATAGATTTGGGGCTGGGCGAGCAGTACTTC.

The CDR3 reads CASSLGVETYEQYF. The CDR3 nucleotides read TGTGCCAGCAGCTTAGGGGTGGAGACCTACGAGCAGTACTTC. This chain links TRBV5-4 with TRBJ2-7; tentatively, D is TRBD1 (5 bases). CDR1 is SGHNT and CDR2 is YYREEE in the germline V gene (reference sequence). The CDR3 totals 14 residues. V was clipped by 2 bases and J by 2 bases, with 11 bases between them.

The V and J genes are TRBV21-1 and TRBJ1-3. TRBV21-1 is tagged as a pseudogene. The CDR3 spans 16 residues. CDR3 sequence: CASREALQHARNTIYF. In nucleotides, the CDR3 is TGTGCCAGCAGAGAGGCATTACAACACGCACGAAACACCATATATTTT.

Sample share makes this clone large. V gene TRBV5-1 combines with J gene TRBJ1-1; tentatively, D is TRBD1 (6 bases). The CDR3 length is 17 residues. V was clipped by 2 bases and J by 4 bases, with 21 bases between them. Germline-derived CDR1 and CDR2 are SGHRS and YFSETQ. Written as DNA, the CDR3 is TGCGCCAGCAGCTTATGGGTTGGGAGGGCCAGGGGCACTGAAGCTTTCTTT. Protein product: CASSLWVGRARGTEAFF.

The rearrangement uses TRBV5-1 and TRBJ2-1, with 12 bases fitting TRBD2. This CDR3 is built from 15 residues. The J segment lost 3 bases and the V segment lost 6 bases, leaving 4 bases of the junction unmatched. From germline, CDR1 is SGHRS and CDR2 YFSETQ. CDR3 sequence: CASTKTSGGYNEQFF. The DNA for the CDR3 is TGCGCCAGCACCAAGACTAGCGGGGGCTACAATGAGCAGTTCTTC.

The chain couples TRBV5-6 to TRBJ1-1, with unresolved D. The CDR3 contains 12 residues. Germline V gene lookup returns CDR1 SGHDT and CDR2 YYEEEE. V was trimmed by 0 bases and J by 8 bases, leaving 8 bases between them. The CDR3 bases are TGTGCCAGCAGCTTGGACTCCTTCGAAGCTTTCTTT. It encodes CASSLDSFEAFF.

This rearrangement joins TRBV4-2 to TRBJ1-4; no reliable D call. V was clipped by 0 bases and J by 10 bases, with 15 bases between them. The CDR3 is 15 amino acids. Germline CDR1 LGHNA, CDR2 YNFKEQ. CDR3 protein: CASSQDQTLRGKLFF. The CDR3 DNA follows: TGTGCCAGCAGCCAAGATCAAACCCTTCGTGGAAAACTGTTTTTT.

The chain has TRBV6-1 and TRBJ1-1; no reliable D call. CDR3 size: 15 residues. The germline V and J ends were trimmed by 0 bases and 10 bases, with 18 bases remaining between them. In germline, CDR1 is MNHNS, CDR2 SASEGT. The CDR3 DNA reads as TGTGCCAGCAGTGAAGCTGCCGGTAGCGGACGGGGAGCTTTCTTT. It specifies CASSEAAGSGRGAFF.

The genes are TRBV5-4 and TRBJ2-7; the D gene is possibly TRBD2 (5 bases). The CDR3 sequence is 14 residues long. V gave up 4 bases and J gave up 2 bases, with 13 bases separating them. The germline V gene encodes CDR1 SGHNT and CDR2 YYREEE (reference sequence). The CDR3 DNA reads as TGTGCCAGCAGCCCCAACGGGAATACCTACGAGCAGTACTTC. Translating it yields CASSPNGNTYEQYF. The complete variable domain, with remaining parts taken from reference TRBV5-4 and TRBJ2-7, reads ETGVTQSPTHLIKTRGQQVTLRCSSQSGHNTVSWYQQALGQGPQFIFQYYREEENGRGNFPPRFSGLQFPNYSSELNVNALELDDSALYLCASSPNGNTYEQYFGPGTRLTVT.

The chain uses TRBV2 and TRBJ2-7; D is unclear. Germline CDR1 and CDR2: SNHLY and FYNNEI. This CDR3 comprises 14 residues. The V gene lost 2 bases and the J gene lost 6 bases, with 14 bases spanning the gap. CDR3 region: CASSEIPSIPEQYF. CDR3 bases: TGTGCCAGCAGTGAAATCCCATCCATCCCCGAGCAGTACTTC.

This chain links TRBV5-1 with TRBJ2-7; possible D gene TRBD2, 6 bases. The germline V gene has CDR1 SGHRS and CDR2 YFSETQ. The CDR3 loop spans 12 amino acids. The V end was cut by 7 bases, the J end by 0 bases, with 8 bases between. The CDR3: CASGLHSYEQYF. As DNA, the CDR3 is TGCGCCAGCGGACTACACTCCTACGAGCAGTACTTC. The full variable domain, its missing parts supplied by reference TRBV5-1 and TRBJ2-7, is KAGVTQTPRYLIKTRGQQVTLSCSPISGHRSVSWYQQTPGQGLQFLFEYFSETQRNKGNFPGRFSGRQFSNSRSEMNVSTLELGDSALYLCASGLHSYEQYFGPGTRLTVT.

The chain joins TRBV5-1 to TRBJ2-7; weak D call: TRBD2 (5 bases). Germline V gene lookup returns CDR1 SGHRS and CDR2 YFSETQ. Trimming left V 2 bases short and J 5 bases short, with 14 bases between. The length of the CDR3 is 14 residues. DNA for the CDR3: TGCGCCAGCAGCTTAGCGGCTGCCGGTCACGAGCAGTACTTC. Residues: CASSLAAAGHEQYF.

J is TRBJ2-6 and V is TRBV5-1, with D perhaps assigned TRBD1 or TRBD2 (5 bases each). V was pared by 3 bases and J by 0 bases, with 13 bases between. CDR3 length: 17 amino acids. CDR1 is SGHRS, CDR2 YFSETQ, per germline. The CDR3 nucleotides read TGCGCCAGCAGCTCCGCTCCGGGGCCCTCTGGGGCCAACGTCCTGACTTTC. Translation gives CASSSAPGPSGANVLTF.